Below, 15 T cell receptor beta chains from the same sample are listed, as sequenced in a study of tumor-infiltrating lymphocytes in primary liver carcinoma. Extraction of RNA together with DNA used about 17-31 mg of unsorted bulk tissue. A primer matching the constant region was used to make TCR beta cDNA from 450 to 550 ng of total RNA. It was through three nested multiplex PCR rounds of slightly modified ARM-PCR that TCR beta libraries arose. Both of the initial two PCR rounds ran for around 9 cycles and employed TRBV1-TRBV30 forward primers alongside a C-beta reverse primer. TCRdb ran MiXCR on the multiplex PCR reads and lists one entry per CDR3 protein. The data hold about 78,000 distinct CDR3 sequences, with roughly three quarters observed a single time. Sequenced material: liver tumor tissue from sampling region 4. Described subset: tumor region T4, right-lateral pole. The receptors derive from a middle-aged man with primary liver carcinoma and hepatitis B virus infection.

The rearrangement links TRBV29-1 to TRBJ2-1; 7 nucleotides agree with TRBD2. Germline CDR1 is SQVTM and CDR2 is ANQGSEA. Trimming removed 8 bases from V and 10 bases from J; junction bases left unmatched: 17. The CDR3 sequence is 14 residues long. The CDR3: CSLLKAGRPNEQFF. In nucleotides, the CDR3 is TGCAGCCTCCTCAAAGCGGGAAGGCCAAACGAGCAGTTCTTC.

Points on this clonotype: The germline gene is not matched at one end of the junction; a read error may be the cause. The V and J genes are TRBV4-1 and TRBJ1-4, with D maybe TRBD1 (5 bases). There are 19 residues in the CDR3. Germline loops: CDR1 MGHRA, CDR2 YSYEKL. Written as DNA, the CDR3 is TGCGCCAGTAGCCAAGATCCGCCCAGATCGGGGGGGGGGAACGAAAAACGGTTTTTT. It is translated as CASSQDPPRSGGGNEKRFF.

This clonotype is medium-sized by share. The chain combines TRBV11-2 with TRBJ2-2, with a weak D call TRBD2 (6 bases). V lost 5 bases and J 2 bases, leaving 9 bases between the germline ends. The germline V gene has CDR1 SGHAT and CDR2 FQNNGV. The CDR3 has 14 amino acids. CDR3 DNA: TGTGCCAGCAGCCGGGACTTTAACACCGGGGAGCTGTTTTTT. It encodes CASSRDFNTGELFF.

A word on this clonotype: The CDR3 carries no conserved terminal phenylalanine or tryptophan, so it likely arises from a read error. The rearrangement links TRBV11-2 to TRBJ2-5, with a tentative D call TRBD2 (5 bases). CDR3 size: 16 residues. Trimming took 1 base from V and 5 from J, leaving 17 bases between them. The germline CDR1 and CDR2 sequences are SGHAT and FQNNGV. In nucleotides, the CDR3 is TGTGCCAGCAGCTTAGGGAGAAGCAGCCCGGGGGAGACCCAGTACTTG. The encoded protein is CASSLGRSSPGETQYL.

About this clonotype: Possible read error: a much larger clone is one base away. The V call is TRBV6-1, the J call TRBJ1-3; no firm D call. The germline V gene has CDR1 MNHNS and CDR2 SASEGT. The CDR3 runs to 13 residues. In nucleotides, the CDR3 is TGTGCCAGCAGTGAAGACCCTGGAAACACCACATATTTT. Translating gives CASSEDPGNTTYF.

This clonotype was seen only a few times. One junction end does not reproduce the germline sequence, and a read error may be involved. The rearrangement links TRBV28 to TRBJ1-1; TRBD1 matches 7 bases. The CDR3 totals 12 residues. The germline gives CDR1 MDHEN, CDR2 SYDVKM. The CDR3 is CASRGGLTEALF. The CDR3 nucleotides are TGTGCCAGCAGAGGGGGCTTGACTGAAGCTTTATTT.

Note on this clonotype: An end of the junction does not agree with germline; a read error may underlie this. V gene TRBV6-2 or TRBV6-3 combines with J gene TRBJ1-5, with D uncertain. The CDR3 has 13 amino acids. Looked up from germline, CDR1 is MNHEY and CDR2 is SVGEGT. The CDR3 DNA follows: TGTGTCAGCACGGCCGGGGAGAATCAGCCCCAGCATTTT. As protein: CVSTAGENQPQHF.

Note on this clonotype: The conserved final phenylalanine or tryptophan is absent from the CDR3, which likely points to a read error. V gene TRBV10-2 combines with J gene TRBJ2-5, with no clear D. The J call may be wrong; the DNA end is better matched by TRBJ2-1. The CDR3 contains 13 residues. CDR1 WSHSY and CDR2 SAAADI come from the germline V gene. The CDR3 sequence is CASSEARSVTQFL. CDR3 coding DNA: TGCGCCAGCAGTGAGGCAAGGTCAGTGACCCAGTTCTTA.

This clonotype was seen only once. A read error may produce the germline difference seen at one junction end. This chain links TRBV24-1 with TRBJ2-5, with D perhaps assigned TRBD1 or TRBD2 (5 bases each). This CDR3 has 13 residues. CDR1 KGHDR and CDR2 SFDVKD come from the germline V gene. Here the CDR3 reads CATGREGLETHYF. The CDR3 nucleotides are TGTGCCACCGGACGAGAGGGGCTGGAGACCCACTACTTC.

Remarks on this clonotype: A read error may account for a junction end that differs from germline. This sequence joins TRBV4-1 and TRBJ2-5; no clear D. Germline CDR1 and CDR2: MGHRA and YSYEKL. The CDR3 is 15 amino acids. The CDR3 reads CASSQSLADQETQYF. CDR3 bases: TGCGCCAGTAGCCAATCCCTGGCCGATCAAGAGACCCAGTACTTC.

Comment on this clonotype: At one boundary the junction diverges from the germline segment, which might be a read error. The chain recombines TRBV11-2 with TRBJ2-3, with 9 bases that match TRBD2. Germline V gene data show CDR1 as SGHAT and CDR2 as FQNNGV. CDR3 length equals 18 residues. CDR3 loop: CASILTSGGRAGRDTQYF. The CDR3 DNA reads as TGTGCCAGCATCTTAACTAGTGGCGGGAGGGCGGGGCGAGATACGCAGTATTTT.

The J gene is TRBJ2-3, the V gene TRBV29-1; 9 bases are a match to TRBD2. V was clipped by 4 bases and J by 6 bases; unmatched bases: 8. The CDR3 has 14 residues. Per the germline V gene, CDR1 is SQVTM and CDR2 is ANQGSEA. In DNA form, the CDR3 reads TGCAGCGTTGGGACTAGCGAGTTACCGGATACGCAGTATTTT. Translating it yields CSVGTSELPDTQYF.

The chain employs TRBV5-1 and TRBJ2-1; D is perhaps TRBD2 (5 bases). CDR3 size: 16 residues. Trimming stripped 2 bases from V and 4 bases from J, with 16 bases between. Germline V gene sequence: CDR1 SGHRS, CDR2 YFSETQ. The chain's CDR3 is CASSLVGAASYNEQFF. DNA of the CDR3: TGCGCCAGCAGCTTAGTGGGAGCTGCTTCATACAATGAGCAGTTCTTC.

As for this clonotype: As the CDR3 is not closed by the conserved phenylalanine or tryptophan, this likely results from a read error. The chain uses TRBV4-1 and TRBJ1-6; D gene ambiguous. Per the germline V gene, CDR1 is MGHRA and CDR2 is YSYEKL. This CDR3 contains 16 residues. CDR3 loop: CVSSQDAGLNNSPLHL. CDR3 nucleotide sequence: TGCGTCAGCAGCCAAGACGCGGGATTGAATAATTCACCCCTCCACCTT.

This clonotype occurred many times. This chain uses TRBV6-1 with TRBJ2-3; D possibly corresponds to TRBD2 (6 bases). Germline assignment: CDR1 MNHNS and CDR2 SASEGT. The CDR3 sequence is 13 residues long. V shed 7 bases and J shed 4 bases, with 12 bases lying between them. The CDR3 loop reads CASITGEADTQYF. For the CDR3, the DNA is TGTGCCAGCATAACCGGGGAGGCAGATACGCAGTATTTT.